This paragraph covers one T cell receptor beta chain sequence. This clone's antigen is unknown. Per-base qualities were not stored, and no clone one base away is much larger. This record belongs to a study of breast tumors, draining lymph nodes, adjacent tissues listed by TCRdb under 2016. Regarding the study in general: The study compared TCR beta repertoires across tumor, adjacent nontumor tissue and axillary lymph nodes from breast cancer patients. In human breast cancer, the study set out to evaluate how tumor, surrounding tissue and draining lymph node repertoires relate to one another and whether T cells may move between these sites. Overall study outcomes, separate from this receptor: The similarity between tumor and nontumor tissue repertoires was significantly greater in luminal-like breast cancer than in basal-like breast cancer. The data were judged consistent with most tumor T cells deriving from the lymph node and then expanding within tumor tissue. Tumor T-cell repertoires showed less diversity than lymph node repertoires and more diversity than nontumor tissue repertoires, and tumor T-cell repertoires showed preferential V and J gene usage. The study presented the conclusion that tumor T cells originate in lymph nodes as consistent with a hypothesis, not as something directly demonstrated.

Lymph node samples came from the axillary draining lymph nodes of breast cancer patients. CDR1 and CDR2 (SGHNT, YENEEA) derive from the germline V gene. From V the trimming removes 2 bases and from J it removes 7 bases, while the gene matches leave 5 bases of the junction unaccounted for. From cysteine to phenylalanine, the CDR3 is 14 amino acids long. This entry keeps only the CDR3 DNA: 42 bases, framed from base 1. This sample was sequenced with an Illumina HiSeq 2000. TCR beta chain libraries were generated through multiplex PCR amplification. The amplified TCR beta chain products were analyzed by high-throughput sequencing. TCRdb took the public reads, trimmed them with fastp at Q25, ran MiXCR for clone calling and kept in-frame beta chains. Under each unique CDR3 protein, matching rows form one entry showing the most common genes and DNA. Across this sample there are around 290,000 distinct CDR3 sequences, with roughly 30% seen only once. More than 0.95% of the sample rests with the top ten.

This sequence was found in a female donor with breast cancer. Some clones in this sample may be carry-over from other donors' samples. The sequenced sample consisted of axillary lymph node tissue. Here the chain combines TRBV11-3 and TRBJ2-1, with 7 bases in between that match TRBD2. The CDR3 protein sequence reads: CASSLTSAGNEQFF. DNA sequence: TGTGCCAGCAGCTTAACTTCAGCGGGGAATGAGCAGTTCTTC.